This record looks at one T cell receptor beta chain sequence and its context. The data belong to a study of blood T cell repertoires in COVID-19. The protocol was immunoSEQ multiplex PCR, while the TCRdb copy is restricted to in-frame clones and leaves out a portion. The sample shows some 240,000 clones, roughly 80% of them seen only once. Germline trimming cut 5 bases from V and 4 bases from J; bases unmatched to any gene: 9. The germline gives CDR1 SGHAT, CDR2 FQNNGV. The CDR3 totals 16 residues. This TCR derives from a woman older than 75 with COVID-19, enrolled during active disease. This chain joins TRBV11-2 and TRBJ2-2; 8 positions agree with TRBD2. The sequencing input was peripheral blood. As DNA, the CDR3 is TGTGCCAGCAGCGTCCTACTAGCGGACCTCACCGGGGAGCTGTTTTTT. It yields the protein CASSVLLADLTGELFF.